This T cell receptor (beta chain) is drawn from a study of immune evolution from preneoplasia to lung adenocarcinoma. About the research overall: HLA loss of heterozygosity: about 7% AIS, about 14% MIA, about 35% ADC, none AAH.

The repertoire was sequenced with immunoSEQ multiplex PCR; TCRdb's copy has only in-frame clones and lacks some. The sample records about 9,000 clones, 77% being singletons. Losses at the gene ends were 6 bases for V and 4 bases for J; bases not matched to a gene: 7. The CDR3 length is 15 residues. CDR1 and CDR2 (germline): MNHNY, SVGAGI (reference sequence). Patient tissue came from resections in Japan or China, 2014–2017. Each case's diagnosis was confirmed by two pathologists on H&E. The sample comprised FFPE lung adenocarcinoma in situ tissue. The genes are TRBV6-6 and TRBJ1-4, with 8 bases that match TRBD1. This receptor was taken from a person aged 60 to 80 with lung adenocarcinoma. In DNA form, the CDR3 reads TGTGCCAGCAGACCTCTGGACAGGGTTAATGAAAAACTGTTTTTT. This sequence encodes CASRPLDRVNEKLFF.